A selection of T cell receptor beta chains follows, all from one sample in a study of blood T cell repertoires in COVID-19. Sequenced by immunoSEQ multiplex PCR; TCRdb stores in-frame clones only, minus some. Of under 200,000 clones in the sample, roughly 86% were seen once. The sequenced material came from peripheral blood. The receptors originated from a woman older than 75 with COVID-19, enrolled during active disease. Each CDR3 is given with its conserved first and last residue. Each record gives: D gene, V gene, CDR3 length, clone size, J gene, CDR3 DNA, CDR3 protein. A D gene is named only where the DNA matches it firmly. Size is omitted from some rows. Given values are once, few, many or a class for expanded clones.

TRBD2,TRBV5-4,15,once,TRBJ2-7,TGTGCCAGCAGCAGGACTAGCGGGGGAACCTACGAGCAGTACTTC,CASSRTSGGTYEQYF
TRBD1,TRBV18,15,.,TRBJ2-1,TGTGCCAGCTCACTGACAGGGTCGACCTACAATGAGCAGTTCTTC,CASSLTGSTYNEQFF
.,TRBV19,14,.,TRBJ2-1,TGTGCCAGTAGTCTGACCTGGGACATCTCTGAGCAGTTCTTC,CASSLTWDISEQFF
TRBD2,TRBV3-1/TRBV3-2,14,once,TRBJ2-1,TGTGCCAGCAGCCATCGGGGGGGACACAATGAGCAGTTCTTC,CASSHRGGHNEQFF
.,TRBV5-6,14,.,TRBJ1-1,TGTGCCAGCAGCTTCCCGGGAACCAACACTGAAGCTTTCTTT,CASSFPGTNTEAFF
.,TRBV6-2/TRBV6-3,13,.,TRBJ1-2,TGTGCCAGCAGCCCCACAGGGCTCAGGGGCTACACCTTC,CASSPTGLRGYTF
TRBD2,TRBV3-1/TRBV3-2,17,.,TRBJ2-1,TGTGCCAGCAGCCAGGGGACTAGCGGGAACGTTTACAATGAGCAGTTCTTC,CASSQGTSGNVYNEQFF
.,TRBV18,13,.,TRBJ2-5,TGTGCCAGCTCACGAGAGGCGTGGGAGACCCAGTACTTC,CASSREAWETQYF
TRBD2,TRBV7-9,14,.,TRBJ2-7,TGTGCCAGCAGCTGGACTAGCGGCTCCTACGAGCAGTACTTC,CASSWTSGSYEQYF
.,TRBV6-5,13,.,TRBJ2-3,TGTGCCAGCAGGTCGACAGGCCGGGGTACACAGTATTTT,CASRSTGRGTQYF
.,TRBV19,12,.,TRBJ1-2,TGTGCCAGTAGTATAAACAGCTATGGCTACACCTTC,CASSINSYGYTF
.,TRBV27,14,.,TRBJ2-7,TGTGCCAGCAGATCATGGGACATTACCTACGAGCAGTACTTC,CASRSWDITYEQYF
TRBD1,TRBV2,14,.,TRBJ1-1,TGTGCCAGCAGCCCGGGACAGGGGTATACTGAAGCTTTCTTT,CASSPGQGYTEAFF
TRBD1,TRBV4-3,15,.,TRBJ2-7,TGCGCCAGCAGCCAGCCGGGACAGGAAAACCACGAGCAGTACTTC,CASSQPGQENHEQYF
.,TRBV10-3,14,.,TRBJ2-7,TGTGCCATCAGTGAGGGGCCAGGGCTCTACGAGCAGTACTTC,CAISEGPGLYEQYF
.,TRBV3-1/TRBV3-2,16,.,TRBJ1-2,TGTGCCAGCAGCCTAAAGACAGGAGCAGCTAACTATGGCTACACCTTC,CASSLKTGAANYGYTF